Following are 8 T cell receptor beta chains from one sample sequenced in a study of patients and donors after allogeneic stem cell transplantation (TCRdb year 2020). Library construction relied on RT-PCR. The sample was run on a NextSeq 550. TCRdb's own reprocessing of the public reads used fastp at Q25 and MiXCR and kept productive beta chains. Identical CDR3 proteins give one entry, which carries the most common genes and DNA. The sample table holds some 880,000 distinct CDR3 sequences, of which 18% were seen once. 6% of the sample is held by the ten biggest clonotypes. The specimen sequenced was blood, either unsorted or a sorted T cell fraction (not recorded which). The receptors derive from a human donor who was either an allogeneic HSCT recipient or a stem cell or donor lymphocyte infusion donor (not recorded which). It is not recorded whose cells these are; they may come from a transplant donor.

The chain links TRBV12-3 or TRBV12-4 to TRBJ1-1; D gene ambiguous. Trimming removed 5 bases at V and 5 bases at J, with 15 bases between. The CDR3 spans 14 residues. The CDR3 region has the DNA TGTGCCAGCAGTCCAAGGGAGGGTGGAACTGAAGCTTTCTTT. It specifies CASSPREGGTEAFF.

This CDR3 is CSARARSGGRGDTQYF. DNA of the CDR3: TGCAGTGCTAGAGCTCGTTCGGGGGGGCGGGGAGATACGCAGTATTTT. The chain couples TRBV20-1 to TRBJ2-3; 8 bases agree with TRBD2. The CDR3 spans 16 residues. V was pared by 1 base and J by 5 bases, with 11 bases of the junction left unmatched. Germline lookup yields CDR1 DFQATT and CDR2 SNEGSKA (reference sequence).

The chain is built from TRBV6-5 and TRBJ1-6; tentative D call: TRBD1 (5 bases). This CDR3 comprises 14 residues. Trimming took 2 bases from V and 6 from J, leaving 8 bases between them. Looked up from germline, CDR1 is MNHEY and CDR2 is SVGAGI. In DNA, the CDR3 is TGTGCCAGCAGTTACCCAGGGACTAATTCACCCCTCCACTTT. Its translation is CASSYPGTNSPLHF.

The J gene is TRBJ2-3, the V gene TRBV5-1, with 13 positions matching TRBD2. After removal of 4 bases from V and 0 bases from J, the junction contained 5 bases not matched to a gene. The germline CDR1 and CDR2 sequences are SGHRS and YFSETQ. CDR3 length: 17 residues. CDR3: CASSPGTSGISTDTQYF. DNA of the CDR3: TGCGCCAGCAGCCCAGGGACTAGCGGGATTAGCACAGATACGCAGTATTTT.

V gene TRBV15 combines with J gene TRBJ1-6; 7 bases align to TRBD1. This CDR3 is built from 11 residues. The ends lost 4 bases at V and 14 bases at J; junction bases unmatched: 2. In germline, CDR1 is LNHNV, CDR2 YYDKDF (reference sequence). CDR3 protein: CATSKTGTLHF. The CDR3 DNA is TGTGCCACCAGCAAGACAGGGACCCTCCACTTT.

The chain carries TRBV7-9 and TRBJ1-2, with TRBD1 as a possible D gene (5 bases). Trimming shortened V by 2 bases and J by 3 bases, and 10 bases separated the two germline ends. Germline V gives CDR1 SEHNR, CDR2 FQNEAQ (reference sequence). The CDR3 contains 14 residues. This CDR3 is CASSLTLQDYGYTF. CDR3 DNA sequence: TGTGCCAGCAGCTTAACCCTACAGGACTATGGCTACACCTTC.

This clonotype was detected many times. The genes are TRBV7-3 and TRBJ1-1; D is unresolved. Germline V gives CDR1 SGHTA, CDR2 FQGTGA. Trimming removed 2 bases from V and 0 bases from J, with 10 bases in between. This CDR3 contains 15 residues. The DNA for the CDR3 is TGTGCCAGCAGCTTAGACGGGATTATGAACACTGAAGCTTTCTTT. This encodes CASSLDGIMNTEAFF.

This chain connects TRBV20-1 to TRBJ2-2; possible D gene TRBD2, 5 bases. V was clipped by 3 bases and J by 4 bases, with 12 bases between them. The CDR3 sequence is 14 residues long. Per the germline V gene, CDR1 is DFQATT and CDR2 is SNEGSKA (reference sequence). In DNA form, the CDR3 reads TGCAGTGCTAGCCCGGGGATGGGCACCGGGGAGCTGTTTTTT. As protein: CSASPGMGTGELFF.